This T cell receptor (beta chain) was recovered during a study of blood T cell repertoires in COVID-19. The data were produced by immunoSEQ multiplex PCR, yet TCRdb's version contains in-frame clones alone and is incomplete. The sample consists of around 200,000 clones, 81% of them appearing once. Clinical history as reported by participants underpinned cohort assignment. The TCR comes from a man aged 35 to 55 who had recovered from COVID-19. The sample taken for sequencing was PBMCs or T cells enriched from blood (not recorded which).

The CDR3 DNA reads TGTGCCAGCAGCCAACCGGGCAGGGAAATAAGTGGCTACACCTTC. This gives the protein CASSQPGREISGYTF. The V call is TRBV3-1 (or the pseudogene TRBV3-2), the J call TRBJ1-2, with D possibly TRBD1 on 5 matching bases. This CDR3 comprises 15 residues. Germline assignment: CDR1 LGHDT and CDR2 YNNKEL (reference sequence). V was shortened by 2 bases and J by 7 bases, with 17 bases between the two germline ends.